This is a list of T cell receptor beta chains from one sample in a study of lung T cells in sarcoidosis with Löfgren's syndrome. TCRdb used MiXCR to reprocess the reads, holding one entry per CDR3 protein. The sample yields tens of thousands of distinct CDR3 sequences, 21% seen once. Specimen: CD4+ T cells from PBMCs. These receptors all come from a human donor with sarcoidosis (Löfgren's syndrome or another form), or a control subject (not recorded which). Each CDR3 is given with its conserved first and last residue. D genes are given only for firm matches. Rows may omit the clone size; those that give it use once, few, many or a size class.

TRBJ2-2	TRBD1	TRBV28	few	CASSSDRLGPGELFF	TGTGCCAGCAGTTCGGACAGGCTGGGACCCGGGGAGCTGTTTTTT
TRBJ1-5	NA	TRBV6-1	many	CASSGRGDRPQHF	TGTGCCAGCAGTGGGCGAGGGGATCGGCCCCAGCATTTT
TRBJ2-5	NA	TRBV27	many	CASSRWDRLRETQYF	TGTGCCAGCAGTAGATGGGACCGACTGAGAGAGACCCAGTACTTC
TRBJ1-2	NA	TRBV20-1	few	CSARGRASPRGSTF	TGCAGTGCTAGGGGCAGGGCGTCCCCTCGGGGTTCCACCTTC
TRBJ2-7	NA	TRBV25-1	few	CASSAELSSYEQYF	TGTGCCAGCAGTGCGGAGCTCAGCTCCTACGAGCAGTACTTC
TRBJ2-1	NA	TRBV18	NA	CASSLMQANEQFF	TGTGCCAGCTCACTCATGCAGGCCAATGAGCAGTTCTTC
TRBJ1-1	NA	TRBV4-1	NA	CASTWGMNTEAFF	TGCGCCAGCACTTGGGGGATGAACACTGAAGCTTTCTTT
TRBJ2-2	TRBD2	TRBV12-3/TRBV12-4	many	CASIWASGNTGELFF	TGTGCCAGCATTTGGGCTAGCGGGAACACCGGGGAGCTGTTTTTT
TRBJ1-1	NA	TRBV11-2	NA	CASSFSGFTGEAFF	TGTGCCAGCAGCTTCTCTGGCTTTACAGGCGAAGCTTTCTTT
TRBJ1-5	NA	TRBV28	many	CASSFVAGTQPQHF	TGTGCCAGCAGTTTTGTCGCAGGGACCCAGCCCCAGCATTTT
TRBJ1-1	NA	TRBV29-1	few	CSVGAGRGSFGAFF	TGCAGCGTTGGGGCTGGAAGGGGTAGTTTCGGAGCTTTCTTT
TRBJ1-5	NA	TRBV19	many	CASSNFGGSNQPQHF	TGTGCCAGTAGTAACTTTGGCGGGAGCAATCAGCCCCAGCATTTT
TRBJ1-5	NA	TRBV2	NA	CASRKDRQSNQPQHF	TGTGCCAGCAGGAAAGACAGACAGAGCAATCAGCCCCAGCATTTT
TRBJ2-2	TRBD2	TRBV19	NA	CASSNPTSGANTGELFF	TGTGCCAGTAGTAACCCCACTAGCGGGGCGAACACCGGGGAGCTGTTTTTT
TRBJ1-2	NA	TRBV29-1	NA	CSADNYGYTF	TGCAGCGCCGATAACTATGGCTACACCTTC
TRBJ2-1	NA	TRBV18	many	CASLNRNEQFF	TGTGCCAGCTTAAACAGGAATGAGCAGTTCTTC
TRBJ2-5	NA	TRBV5-1	few	CASSPSRVNKETQYF	TGCGCCAGCAGCCCGTCCCGGGTGAATAAGGAGACCCAGTACTTC
TRBJ2-1	NA	TRBV12-3/TRBV12-4	NA	CASSLARVAEQFF	TGTGCCAGCAGTTTGGCTAGAGTGGCTGAGCAGTTCTTC
TRBJ2-4	NA	TRBV29-1	few	CSVDQGTLGKNIQYF	TGCAGCGTTGACCAGGGAACCTTAGGCAAAAACATTCAGTACTTC
TRBJ1-1	NA	TRBV20-1	many	CSARAFQGFMNTEAFF	TGCAGTGCTAGAGCGTTTCAAGGGTTCATGAACACTGAAGCTTTCTTT
TRBJ2-3	TRBD2	TRBV20-1	many	CSARDGGGASDTQYF	TGCAGTGCTAGAGACGGCGGGGGGGCCAGTGATACGCAGTATTTT
TRBJ2-1	TRBD2	TRBV5-1	NA	CASSLAPAGGPSEQFF	TGCGCCAGCAGCTTGGCCCCAGCGGGGGGGCCGTCTGAGCAGTTCTTC